This T cell receptor beta chain originates from a study of blood T cell repertoires in COVID-19. CDR1 is MRHNA, CDR2 SNTAGT, per germline. This CDR3 is built from 16 residues. V was clipped by 3 bases and J by 5 bases; unmatched bases: 12. TCRdb's table, derived via immunoSEQ multiplex PCR, lists solely in-frame clones and lacks some. The sample holds roughly 440,000 clones; more than 70% are singletons and the top ten take roughly 13%. The sequenced material came from peripheral blood. This chain uses TRBV6-4 with TRBJ1-2; 7 bases match TRBD1. This clonotype was obtained from a woman aged 45 to 65 with COVID-19, enrolled during active disease. The CDR3 region is CASSESRAGGFYGYTF. CDR3 nucleotide sequence: TGTGCCAGCAGTGAGAGTAGGGCAGGGGGTTTTTATGGCTACACCTTC.